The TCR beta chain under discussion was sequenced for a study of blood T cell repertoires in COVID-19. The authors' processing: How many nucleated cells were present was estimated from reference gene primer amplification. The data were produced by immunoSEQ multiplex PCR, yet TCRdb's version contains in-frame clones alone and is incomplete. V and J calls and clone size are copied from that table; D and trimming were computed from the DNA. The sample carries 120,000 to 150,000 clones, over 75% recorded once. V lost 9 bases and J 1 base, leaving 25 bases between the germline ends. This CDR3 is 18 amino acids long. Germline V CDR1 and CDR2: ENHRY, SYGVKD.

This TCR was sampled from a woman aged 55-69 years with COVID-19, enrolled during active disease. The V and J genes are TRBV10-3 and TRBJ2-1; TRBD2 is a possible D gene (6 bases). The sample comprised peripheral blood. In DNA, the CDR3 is TGTGCCATTACCTCTAGGGGCGGCCGGAGGGTTTCCTACAATGAGCAGTTCTTC. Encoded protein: CAITSRGGRRVSYNEQFF.